This T cell receptor (beta chain) was recorded in a study of control samples from healthy donors and cancer patients. Generated by immunoSEQ multiplex PCR, the TCRdb table keeps only in-frame clones and is missing some. The sample includes fewer than 85,000 clones, 91% seen only once; the top ten take less than 20%. Germline-derived CDR1 and CDR2 are LNHDA and SQIVND (reference sequence). The V gene lost 5 bases and the J gene lost 3 bases, with 7 bases spanning the gap. This CDR3 has 13 residues. The TCR originated in a man aged 25 to 40 in good health. The rearrangement links TRBV19 to TRBJ2-2; no clear D. Sequencing was performed on blood. The CDR3, as DNA: TGTGCCAGTAGTCCAGTCTACACCGGGGAGCTGTTTTTT. Amino acid sequence: CASSPVYTGELFF.